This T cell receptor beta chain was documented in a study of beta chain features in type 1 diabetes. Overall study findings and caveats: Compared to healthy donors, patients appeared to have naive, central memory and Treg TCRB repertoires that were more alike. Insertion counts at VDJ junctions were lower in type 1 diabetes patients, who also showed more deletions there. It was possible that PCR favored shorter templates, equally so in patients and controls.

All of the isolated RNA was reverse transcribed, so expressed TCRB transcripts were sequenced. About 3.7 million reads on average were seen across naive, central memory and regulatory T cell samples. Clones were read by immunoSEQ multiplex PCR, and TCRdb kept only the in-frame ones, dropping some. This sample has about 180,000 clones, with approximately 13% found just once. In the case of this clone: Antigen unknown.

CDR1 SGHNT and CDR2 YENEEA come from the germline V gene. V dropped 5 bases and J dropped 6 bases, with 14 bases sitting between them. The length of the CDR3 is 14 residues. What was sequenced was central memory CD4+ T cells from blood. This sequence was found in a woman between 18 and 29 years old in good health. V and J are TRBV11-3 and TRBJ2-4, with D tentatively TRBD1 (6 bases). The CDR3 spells CASSPAGTPNIQYF. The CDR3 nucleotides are TGTGCCAGCAGCCCAGCCGGGACACCAAACATTCAGTACTTC. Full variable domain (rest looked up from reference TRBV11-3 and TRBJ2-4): EAGVVQSPRYKIIEKKQPVAFWCNPISGHNTLYWYLQNLGQGPELLIRYENEEAVDDSQLPKDRFSAERLKGVDSTLKIQPAELGDSAVYLCASSPAGTPNIQYFGAGTRLSVL.